These T cell receptor beta chains were read from a single sample in a study of CD8 T cells in ankylosing spondylitis. In TCRdb, the 5' RACE reads were re-called with MiXCR into one record per CDR3 protein. The sample lists 200,000 to 250,000 distinct CDR3 sequences, under 12% occurring once. The material sequenced was blood, either unsorted or a sorted T cell fraction (not recorded which). The receptors shown here come from a male donor with ankylosing spondylitis or in good health (not recorded which). CDR3s include the opening cysteine and the closing phenylalanine or tryptophan. Fields, in order: CDR3 DNA, CDR3 protein, V gene, D gene, clone size, J gene. The D gene is left open where the match is weak. Part of the rows lack a size; the others show once, few, many or a class for expanded clones.

CDR3 DNA: TGTGCCAGCAGGTTGGGGGGTTCGGATTCACCCCTCCACTTT
CDR3 protein: CASRLGGSDSPLHF
V gene: TRBV7-3
D gene: NA
clone size: many
J gene: TRBJ1-6

CDR3 DNA: TGCGCCAGCAGCTTCACGGGGGGAAGCGGCAATGAGCAGTTCTTC
CDR3 protein: CASSFTGGSGNEQFF
V gene: TRBV5-1
D gene: TRBD2
clone size: many
J gene: TRBJ2-1

CDR3 DNA: TGCAGTGCAGGTGGGGACGCCTGGGGGAATGAGCAGTTCTTC
CDR3 protein: CSAGGDAWGNEQFF
V gene: TRBV20-1
D gene: NA
clone size: many
J gene: TRBJ2-1

CDR3 DNA: TGTGCCAGCCAGACTAGCGGGGGGGTGCGGGAGCAGTACTTC
CDR3 protein: CASQTSGGVREQYF
V gene: TRBV2
D gene: TRBD2
clone size: many
J gene: TRBJ2-7

CDR3 DNA: TGTGCCAGCACCAAGGGACAGGGGTCTCTCCCTTCCTTCAATGAGCAGTTCTTC
CDR3 protein: CASTKGQGSLPSFNEQFF
V gene: TRBV6-1
D gene: TRBD1
clone size: many
J gene: TRBJ2-1

CDR3 DNA: TGTGCCAGCAGTTCCTCTCAGGGGGCTGAGACCCAGTACTTC
CDR3 protein: CASSSSQGAETQYF
V gene: TRBV12-3/TRBV12-4
D gene: TRBD1
clone size: many
J gene: TRBJ2-5

CDR3 DNA: TGTGCCAGCAGTCAGCGTTTTCAAGAGACCCAGTACTTC
CDR3 protein: CASSQRFQETQYF
V gene: TRBV6-1
D gene: NA
clone size: many
J gene: TRBJ2-5

CDR3 DNA: TGTGCCATCAGTCCATGGGGCGGGGGGGACTATGGGGAGCAGTTCTTC
CDR3 protein: CAISPWGGGDYGEQFF
V gene: TRBV10-3
D gene: TRBD2
clone size: NA
J gene: TRBJ2-1

CDR3 DNA: TGTGCCAGCAGCTTAGCGGGACTAGCTGACTACAATGAGCAGTTCTTC
CDR3 protein: CASSLAGLADYNEQFF
V gene: TRBV7-2
D gene: TRBD2
clone size: many
J gene: TRBJ2-1

CDR3 DNA: TGTGCCAGCAGCGAACTAGGGGGGGACACTGAAGCTTTCTTT
CDR3 protein: CASSELGGDTEAFF
V gene: TRBV7-9
D gene: NA
clone size: NA
J gene: TRBJ1-1

CDR3 DNA: TGCAGCTCCGGGGGAAGTTTTCAAGAGACCCAGTACTTC
CDR3 protein: CSSGGSFQETQYF
V gene: TRBV29-1
D gene: NA
clone size: few
J gene: TRBJ2-5

CDR3 DNA: TGCAGTGCTAGATTCCCGGGACTAGACAATGAGCAGTTCTTC
CDR3 protein: CSARFPGLDNEQFF
V gene: TRBV20-1
D gene: TRBD2
clone size: many
J gene: TRBJ2-1

CDR3 DNA: TGTGCCAGCAGTAGGGTCAGCCCTAATTCACCCCTCCACTTT
CDR3 protein: CASSRVSPNSPLHF
V gene: TRBV12-3/TRBV12-4
D gene: NA
clone size: many
J gene: TRBJ1-6

CDR3 DNA: TGTGCCAGCAGCGGGGGGCTCGGGGGGCTCTACAATGAGCAGTTCTTC
CDR3 protein: CASSGGLGGLYNEQFF
V gene: TRBV9
D gene: NA
clone size: medium-sized
J gene: TRBJ2-1

CDR3 DNA: TGTGCCAGCACACGACAGGGGTCTTCTGGGGCCAACGTCCTGACTTTC
CDR3 protein: CASTRQGSSGANVLTF
V gene: TRBV25-1
D gene: TRBD1
clone size: NA
J gene: TRBJ2-6

CDR3 DNA: TGTGCCACCAGTGACCCTACAGGTGGGGAAAATGAAAAACTGTTTTTT
CDR3 protein: CATSDPTGGENEKLFF
V gene: TRBV24-1
D gene: NA
clone size: many
J gene: TRBJ1-4

CDR3 DNA: TGTGCCAGCAGCATCCGCGGGACTAGCGGTCGAGGTGAGCAGTTCTTC
CDR3 protein: CASSIRGTSGRGEQFF
V gene: TRBV5-6
D gene: TRBD2
clone size: many
J gene: TRBJ2-1

CDR3 DNA: TGTGCCAGCAGCCAAGAGGAGCGGGGGACGAACACAGATACGCAGTATTTT
CDR3 protein: CASSQEERGTNTDTQYF
V gene: TRBV4-2
D gene: TRBD2
clone size: many
J gene: TRBJ2-3

CDR3 DNA: TGTGCCAGCACCCCAGGGACAAACATTCAGTACTTC
CDR3 protein: CASTPGTNIQYF
V gene: TRBV2
D gene: NA
clone size: few
J gene: TRBJ2-4

CDR3 DNA: TGTGCCAGCAGCTTAGATTCCGGACAGGGGGCGGCTTTCTTT
CDR3 protein: CASSLDSGQGAAFF
V gene: TRBV7-9
D gene: TRBD1
clone size: NA
J gene: TRBJ1-1

CDR3 DNA: TGTGCCAGCACCCGGACGGGCGGTACTGGGGCCAACGTCCTGACTTTC
CDR3 protein: CASTRTGGTGANVLTF
V gene: TRBV12-3/TRBV12-4
D gene: NA
clone size: many
J gene: TRBJ2-6

CDR3 DNA: TGTGCCAGCTCATCCAATTCGGACCCTGCCTATAATTCACCCCTCCACTTT
CDR3 protein: CASSSNSDPAYNSPLHF
V gene: TRBV18
D gene: NA
clone size: many
J gene: TRBJ1-6

CDR3 DNA: TGCAGTGCTCAAGACAGGGGCCTCTACAATGAGCAGTTCTTC
CDR3 protein: CSAQDRGLYNEQFF
V gene: TRBV20-1
D gene: TRBD1
clone size: many
J gene: TRBJ2-1

CDR3 DNA: TGTGCCAGTAGTATATCGTCGGACGCCTCGAACACCGGGGAGCTGTTTTTT
CDR3 protein: CASSISSDASNTGELFF
V gene: TRBV19
D gene: NA
clone size: NA
J gene: TRBJ2-2

CDR3 DNA: TGTGCCAGCAGTTTAGGCAGGGAGAATTCACCCCTCCACTTT
CDR3 protein: CASSLGRENSPLHF
V gene: TRBV12-3/TRBV12-4
D gene: NA
clone size: many
J gene: TRBJ1-6

CDR3 DNA: TGTGCCAGCAGACCACACAGGGCCGGAGAAGGCTACACCTTC
CDR3 protein: CASRPHRAGEGYTF
V gene: TRBV3-1
D gene: NA
clone size: many
J gene: TRBJ1-2

CDR3 DNA: TGCAGTGCTAGGGGGGACAGGGGGTATGAGCAGTTCTTC
CDR3 protein: CSARGDRGYEQFF
V gene: TRBV20-1
D gene: TRBD1
clone size: many
J gene: TRBJ2-1

CDR3 DNA: TGTGCCAGCAGCGTAGGACAGGCAAACTACGAGCAGTACTTC
CDR3 protein: CASSVGQANYEQYF
V gene: TRBV9
D gene: NA
clone size: many
J gene: TRBJ2-7

CDR3 DNA: TGTGCCAGCAGTTACTTGACAGGCCAGGGCTACGAGCAGTACTTC
CDR3 protein: CASSYLTGQGYEQYF
V gene: TRBV6-5
D gene: NA
clone size: many
J gene: TRBJ2-7

CDR3 DNA: TGCAGTGCTAGAGACCGACAGGGGATGAGTAATTCACCCCTCCACTTT
CDR3 protein: CSARDRQGMSNSPLHF
V gene: TRBV20-1
D gene: TRBD1
clone size: many
J gene: TRBJ1-6

CDR3 DNA: TGCAGTGCTAGAGATAGACTGGGGGGCGCGTGGACTGAAGCTTTCTTT
CDR3 protein: CSARDRLGGAWTEAFF
V gene: TRBV20-1
D gene: NA
clone size: many
J gene: TRBJ1-1

CDR3 DNA: TGTGCCAGCAGTGATTCTTGGGTGGATGGATACAATGAGCAGTTCTTC
CDR3 protein: CASSDSWVDGYNEQFF
V gene: TRBV6-1
D gene: NA
clone size: many
J gene: TRBJ2-1

CDR3 DNA: TGTGCCAGCAGCCAAGGGATTGGCAGGGTAAGCACTGAAGCTTTCTTT
CDR3 protein: CASSQGIGRVSTEAFF
V gene: TRBV3-1
D gene: NA
clone size: NA
J gene: TRBJ1-1

CDR3 DNA: TGTGCCAGCAGCCTACGACAGGGATATACTGAAGCTTTCTTT
CDR3 protein: CASSLRQGYTEAFF
V gene: TRBV28
D gene: TRBD1
clone size: many
J gene: TRBJ1-1

CDR3 DNA: TGTGCCAGCAGTCGCACGACAGGGAGGGAGGAAAAACTGTTTTTT
CDR3 protein: CASSRTTGREEKLFF
V gene: TRBV6-1
D gene: TRBD1
clone size: many
J gene: TRBJ1-4

CDR3 DNA: TGTGCCAGCAGCAACACTTTCGGGCAGTACCAAGAGACCCAGTACTTC
CDR3 protein: CASSNTFGQYQETQYF
V gene: TRBV5-8
D gene: NA
clone size: NA
J gene: TRBJ2-5

CDR3 DNA: TGCGCCAGCAGCTTTTTCGGGGACAGTAGGAACACCGGGGAGCTGTTTTTT
CDR3 protein: CASSFFGDSRNTGELFF
V gene: TRBV5-1
D gene: TRBD1
clone size: many
J gene: TRBJ2-2

CDR3 DNA: TGTGCCAGCAGTTACGACTGGGGAGTCGATGAGCAGTTCTTC
CDR3 protein: CASSYDWGVDEQFF
V gene: TRBV6-2/TRBV6-3
D gene: NA
clone size: few
J gene: TRBJ2-1

CDR3 DNA: TGCAGTGCTGTGAGCCCGAGGGCTAACTATGGCTACACCTTC
CDR3 protein: CSAVSPRANYGYTF
V gene: TRBV20-1
D gene: NA
clone size: many
J gene: TRBJ1-2

CDR3 DNA: TGTGCCAGCAGCCACCTACTTCATACACGGACTAACTATGGCTACACCTTC
CDR3 protein: CASSHLLHTRTNYGYTF
V gene: TRBV3-1
D gene: NA
clone size: few
J gene: TRBJ1-2

CDR3 DNA: TGTGCCAGCAGCGTACAACCTCAAGTCACAGATACGCAGTATTTT
CDR3 protein: CASSVQPQVTDTQYF
V gene: TRBV9
D gene: NA
clone size: NA
J gene: TRBJ2-3

CDR3 DNA: TGTGCCAGCTCAAGCGGGCCGAGTTGGGATACGCAGTATTTT
CDR3 protein: CASSSGPSWDTQYF
V gene: TRBV18
D gene: NA
clone size: many
J gene: TRBJ2-3

CDR3 DNA: TGTGCCAGCAGCCTGGGACTGCTGGATACGCAGTATTTT
CDR3 protein: CASSLGLLDTQYF
V gene: TRBV7-3
D gene: NA
clone size: few
J gene: TRBJ2-3

CDR3 DNA: TGTGCCATTGGGGGGGAACAAGAGACCCAGTACTTC
CDR3 protein: CAIGGEQETQYF
V gene: TRBV10-3
D gene: TRBD2
clone size: many
J gene: TRBJ2-5

CDR3 DNA: TGTGCCAGCAGCTTAGGGCGGGTCACCGGGGAGCTGTTTTTT
CDR3 protein: CASSLGRVTGELFF
V gene: TRBV7-2
D gene: NA
clone size: many
J gene: TRBJ2-2

CDR3 DNA: TGTGCCAGCAGTGACGGACAGGGGAACTATAATTCACCCCTCCACTTT
CDR3 protein: CASSDGQGNYNSPLHF
V gene: TRBV25-1
D gene: TRBD1
clone size: many
J gene: TRBJ1-6

CDR3 DNA: TGTGCCAGCAGTGTTGGAGGGAATAATTCACCCCTCCACTTT
CDR3 protein: CASSVGGNNSPLHF
V gene: TRBV2
D gene: NA
clone size: many
J gene: TRBJ1-6

CDR3 DNA: TGTGCCTGGATGAACTCCGGGACTAGCGGGGTGACAGATACGCAGTATTTT
CDR3 protein: CAWMNSGTSGVTDTQYF
V gene: TRBV30
D gene: TRBD2
clone size: few
J gene: TRBJ2-3

CDR3 DNA: TGTGCCAGCAGTTACTCTACAGGCCGGATGGGAGGCTACACCTTC
CDR3 protein: CASSYSTGRMGGYTF
V gene: TRBV6-5
D gene: NA
clone size: many
J gene: TRBJ1-2

CDR3 DNA: TGTGCCAGCAGCTGGACAGGGAAAGGGGCTTTCTTT
CDR3 protein: CASSWTGKGAFF
V gene: TRBV12-3/TRBV12-4
D gene: TRBD1
clone size: many
J gene: TRBJ1-1

CDR3 DNA: TGCGCCAGCAGCTTCCAGACAGGGAACACTGAAGCTTTCTTT
CDR3 protein: CASSFQTGNTEAFF
V gene: TRBV5-1
D gene: NA
clone size: many
J gene: TRBJ1-1

CDR3 DNA: TGTGCCAGCGCAGACAGCCGAAGCTATGGCTACACCTTC
CDR3 protein: CASADSRSYGYTF
V gene: TRBV6-1
D gene: NA
clone size: many
J gene: TRBJ1-2

CDR3 DNA: TGCAGTGCGAAGATAGGGAGCACAGATACGCAGTATTTT
CDR3 protein: CSAKIGSTDTQYF
V gene: TRBV20-1
D gene: NA
clone size: many
J gene: TRBJ2-3

CDR3 DNA: TGTGCCAGCAGTTCCAAATTACACGGGACAGGGGCAGACGAGCAGTACTTC
CDR3 protein: CASSSKLHGTGADEQYF
V gene: TRBV27
D gene: TRBD1
clone size: many
J gene: TRBJ2-7

CDR3 DNA: TGCAGTGCTAGAGGGAATACAGATACGCAGTATTTT
CDR3 protein: CSARGNTDTQYF
V gene: TRBV20-1
D gene: NA
clone size: many
J gene: TRBJ2-3

CDR3 DNA: TGTGCCAGCAGGTCTCAGGGGAACTATGGCTACACCTTC
CDR3 protein: CASRSQGNYGYTF
V gene: TRBV28
D gene: NA
clone size: few
J gene: TRBJ1-2

CDR3 DNA: TGCAGCGTTTCCGAACGTTTCCAAGAGACCCAGTACTTC
CDR3 protein: CSVSERFQETQYF
V gene: TRBV29-1
D gene: NA
clone size: many
J gene: TRBJ2-5

CDR3 DNA: TGCGCCAGCAGCTTGGGACGGCCTATGGACTATGGCTACACCTTC
CDR3 protein: CASSLGRPMDYGYTF
V gene: TRBV5-1
D gene: NA
clone size: many
J gene: TRBJ1-2

CDR3 DNA: TGCGCCAGCAGCCAAGAGCCCAGGGGACAGGGTTGGCAGCCCCAGCATTTT
CDR3 protein: CASSQEPRGQGWQPQHF
V gene: TRBV4-1
D gene: TRBD1
clone size: many
J gene: TRBJ1-5